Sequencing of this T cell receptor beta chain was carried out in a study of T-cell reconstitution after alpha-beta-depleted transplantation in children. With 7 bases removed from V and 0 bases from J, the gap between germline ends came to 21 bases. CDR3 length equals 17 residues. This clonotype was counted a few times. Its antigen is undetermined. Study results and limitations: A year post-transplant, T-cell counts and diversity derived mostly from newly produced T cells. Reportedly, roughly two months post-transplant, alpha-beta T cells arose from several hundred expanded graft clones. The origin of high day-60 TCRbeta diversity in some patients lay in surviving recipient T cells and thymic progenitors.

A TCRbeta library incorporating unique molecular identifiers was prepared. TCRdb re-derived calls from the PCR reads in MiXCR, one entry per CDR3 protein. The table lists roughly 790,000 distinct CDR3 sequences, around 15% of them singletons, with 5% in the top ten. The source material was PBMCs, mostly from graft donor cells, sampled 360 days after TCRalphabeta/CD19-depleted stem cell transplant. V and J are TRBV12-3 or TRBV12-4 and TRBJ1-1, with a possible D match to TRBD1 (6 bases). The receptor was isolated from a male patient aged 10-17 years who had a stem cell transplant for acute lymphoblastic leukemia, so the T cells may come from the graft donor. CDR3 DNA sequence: TGTGCCAGCAACCGAAATCTAAGGGGGAGAATGAACACTGAAGCTTTCTTT. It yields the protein CASNRNLRGRMNTEAFF.